The 20 T cell receptor beta chains presented below share a single source sample, sequenced in a study of blood T cell repertoires in COVID-19. Method: immunoSEQ multiplex PCR; TCRdb's copy keeps in-frame clones and lacks some. This sample has around 370,000 clones; 90% occur once, and the top ten carry around 7%. The sample taken for sequencing was peripheral blood. These receptors were taken from a man between 18 and 35 years old with active or convalescent COVID-19.

J is TRBJ2-4 and V is TRBV15; D perhaps matches TRBD2 (5 bases). Germline-derived CDR1 and CDR2 are LNHNV and YYDKDF (reference sequence). Trimming shortened V by 5 bases and J by 0 bases, and 14 bases separated the two germline ends. The CDR3 has 16 amino acids. Written as DNA, the CDR3 is TGTGCCACCAGCGAGCTAGATCGGGGAGCCAAAAACATTCAGTACTTC. It encodes CATSELDRGAKNIQYF.

V is TRBV7-9 and J is TRBJ2-1, with D unresolved. Germline V gene sequence: CDR1 SEHNR, CDR2 FQNEAQ (reference sequence). This CDR3 has 13 residues. The ends were cut back, 1 base at V and 5 bases at J, with 6 bases in the middle. The CDR3 loop reads CASSLEQNNEQFF. In DNA form, the CDR3 reads TGTGCCAGCAGCTTAGAACAGAACAATGAGCAGTTCTTC.

The rearrangement joins TRBV9 to TRBJ1-2, with D unresolved. The V end lost 5 bases, the J end lost 0 bases, and 20 bases lay between the germline ends. Germline CDR1 and CDR2: SGDLS and YYNGEE. The CDR3 has 17 amino acids. CDR3 nucleotide sequence: TGTGCCAGCAGTCACCGAGGGAGGTTCGATCCTAACTATGGCTACACCTTC. Amino acid sequence: CASSHRGRFDPNYGYTF.

The chain recombines TRBV4-3 with TRBJ2-3; maybe TRBD1 (6 bases). The CDR3 consists of 16 residues. Per the germline V gene, CDR1 is LGHNA and CDR2 is YSLEER. The ends were cut back, 4 bases at V and 0 bases at J, with 14 bases in the middle. The CDR3: CASSPGHRTSTDTQYF. In DNA, the CDR3 is TGCGCCAGCAGCCCGGGACACCGGACTAGCACAGATACGCAGTATTTT.

The chain combines TRBV5-6 with TRBJ2-1; the D gene is possibly TRBD2 (6 bases). Germline V gene lookup returns CDR1 SGHDT and CDR2 YYEEEE. Trimming cost V 1 base and J 4 bases, with 12 bases left between them. CDR3 length equals 15 residues. This CDR3 reads CASSLQRVRYNEQFF. The DNA for the CDR3 is TGTGCCAGCAGCTTGCAGCGGGTAAGATACAATGAGCAGTTCTTC.

The chain carries TRBV19 and TRBJ2-3; TRBD1 matches at 8 bases. Trimming took 11 bases from V and 4 from J; bases not matched to a gene: 8. From germline, CDR1 is LNHDA and CDR2 SQIVND (reference sequence). This CDR3 comprises 13 residues. The CDR3 sequence is CAAGQGSSDTQYF. CDR3 sequence (DNA): TGTGCCGCCGGACAGGGTAGTTCAGATACGCAGTATTTT.

The chain employs TRBV25-1 and TRBJ2-1; no reliable D call. V was trimmed by 7 bases and J by 0 bases, leaving 7 bases between them. Germline-derived CDR1 and CDR2 are MGHDK and SYGVNS. The CDR3 is made up of 13 amino acids. The CDR3 DNA reads as TGTGCCAGCACTGGGCCCTCCTACAATGAGCAGTTCTTC. Its translation is CASTGPSYNEQFF.

The chain recombines TRBV4-3 with TRBJ2-7; D unresolved. In germline, CDR1 is LGHNA, CDR2 YSLEER. This CDR3 comprises 17 residues. With 0 bases removed from V and 5 bases from J, the gap between germline ends came to 20 bases. The CDR3 loop reads CASSQDPHAGLLDEQYF. DNA of the CDR3: TGCGCCAGCAGCCAAGACCCCCACGCCGGTTTGTTGGACGAGCAGTACTTC.

The chain links TRBV21-1 to TRBJ2-2; the table's D call of TRBD2 was not tested on the DNA. TRBV21-1 is deemed a pseudogene. This CDR3 spans 17 amino acids. In DNA, the CDR3 is TGTGCCAGCAGCGAAAAGTGGTTAGAGGGCCCCACCGGGGAGCTGTTTTTT. Translating gives CASSEKWLEGPTGELFF.

In DNA, the CDR3 is TGCGCCAGCAGTTGGGCACCGCCAGACTATGGCTACACCTTC. This sequence encodes CASSWAPPDYGYTF. J is TRBJ1-2 and V is TRBV10-2; no clear D. V gave up 5 bases and J gave up 3 bases, with 13 bases separating them. Germline loops: CDR1 WSHSY, CDR2 SAAADI. This CDR3 is 14 amino acids long.

The V call is TRBV3-1 (or the pseudogene TRBV3-2), the J call TRBJ2-4; a weak D match, TRBD2 (5 bases). V was cut by 2 bases and J by 0 bases, with 11 bases left in between. This CDR3 comprises 16 residues. Germline V lookup: CDR1 LGHDT, CDR2 YNNKEL (reference sequence). Written as DNA, the CDR3 is TGTGCCAGCAGCCAAAGCGGAAAGATAGCCAAAAACATTCAGTACTTC. Its translation is CASSQSGKIAKNIQYF.

This clone has only one observation. V is TRBV13 and J is TRBJ1-2; the D gene is possibly TRBD1 (5 bases). This CDR3 has 12 amino acids. With 7 bases removed from V and 6 bases from J, the gap between germline ends came to 12 bases. Germline CDR1 is PRHDT and CDR2 is FYEKMQ (reference sequence). CDR3 loop: CASTLGGDGYTF. CDR3 bases: TGTGCCAGCACCTTGGGGGGGGATGGCTACACCTTC.

This sequence joins TRBV9 and TRBJ1-2; 9 bases match TRBD1. Germline CDR1 SGDLS, CDR2 YYNGEE. Losses at the gene ends were 5 bases for V and 7 bases for J; bases not matched to a gene: 3. CDR3 length: 12 amino acids. CDR3 region: CASRTTGGGYTF. The CDR3, as DNA: TGTGCCAGCAGAACGACAGGGGGTGGCTACACCTTC. Combining the CDR3 with reference TRBV9 and TRBJ1-2 gives the whole variable domain DSGVTQTPKHLITATGQRVTLRCSPRSGDLSVYWYQQSLDQGLQFLIQYYNGEERAKGNILERFSAQQFPDLHSELNLSSLELGDSALYFCASRTTGGGYTFGSGTRLTVV.

This sequence joins TRBV5-3 and TRBJ2-7; D is unresolved. TRBV5-3 is an open reading frame, and its role is uncertain. The CDR3 is 13 residues long. Trimming took 2 bases from V and 0 from J, leaving 6 bases between them. The CDR3 sequence: CARSFRPSYEQYF. The CDR3 bases are TGTGCCAGAAGCTTTCGTCCCTCCTACGAGCAGTACTTC.

The chain is built from TRBV28 and TRBJ1-2; 9 positions match TRBD1. Trimming removed 7 bases from V and 6 bases from J; junction bases left unmatched: 15. The V gene's germline CDR1 is MDHEN and CDR2 SYDVKM. The CDR3 covers 16 residues. The CDR3 DNA reads as TGTGCCAGCACCTCCCCGTCGACAGGGGGTATGAATGGCTACACCTTC. It yields the protein CASTSPSTGGMNGYTF.

The rearrangement uses TRBV28 and TRBJ1-6; D possibly corresponds to TRBD1 (5 bases). This CDR3 has 13 amino acids. The germline CDR1 and CDR2 sequences are MDHEN and SYDVKM. The ends were cut back, 3 bases at V and 9 bases at J, with 9 bases in the middle. CDR3 nucleotide sequence: TGTGCCAGCAGTTTGACAGTTAGTTCACCCCTCCACTTT. Translated: CASSLTVSSPLHF.

V usage is TRBV28 and J usage is TRBJ2-2; 8 bases fit TRBD1. This CDR3 spans 13 amino acids. Trimming took 5 bases from V and 5 from J; bases not matched to a gene: 1. Germline CDR1 MDHEN, CDR2 SYDVKM. Written as DNA, the CDR3 is TGTGCCAGCAGTGACAGGGGTACCGGGGAGCTGTTTTTT. Amino acid sequence: CASSDRGTGELFF. Using reference TRBV28 and TRBJ2-2 for the parts outside the CDR3, the full variable domain is DVKVTQSSRYLVKRTGEKVFLECVQDMDHENMFWYRQDPGLGLRLIYFSYDVKMKEKGDIPEGYSVSREKKERFSLILESASTNQTSMYLCASSDRGTGELFFGEGSRLTVL.

This clone appeared a single time. The chain couples TRBV19 to TRBJ2-7; 11 bases match TRBD1. CDR3 length: 19 residues. Germline V CDR1 and CDR2: LNHDA, SQIVND (reference sequence). J lost 5 bases, V lost 5 bases, and 20 bases had no gene match. CDR3 region: CASSAGTGGWVAGLHEQYF. The CDR3 region has the DNA TGTGCCAGTAGTGCTGGGACAGGGGGTTGGGTAGCGGGCCTCCACGAGCAGTACTTC. Complete variable domain (other parts from reference TRBV19 and TRBJ2-7): DGGITQSPKYLFRKEGQNVTLSCEQNLNHDAMYWYRQDPGQGLRLIYYSQIVNDFQKGDIAEGYSVSREKKESFPLTVTSAQKNPTAFYLCASSAGTGGWVAGLHEQYFGPGTRLTVT.

Only one count was recorded for this clone. The V gene is TRBV5-1, the J gene TRBJ2-2; D is possibly TRBD1 (6 bases). V was cut by 6 bases and J by 5 bases, with 14 bases left in between. Germline V gives CDR1 SGHRS, CDR2 YFSETQ. This CDR3 comprises 14 residues. The CDR3 loop reads CASTPTQGTGELFF. The CDR3 DNA reads as TGCGCCAGCACTCCCACCCAGGGGACCGGGGAGCTGTTTTTT.

The rearrangement links TRBV28 to TRBJ1-5; tentative D call: TRBD1 (6 bases). Germline loops: CDR1 MDHEN, CDR2 SYDVKM. The V and J ends lost 6 bases and 3 bases respectively, with 15 bases between them. CDR3 length equals 15 residues. The CDR3 here is CASSPDRRVNQPQHF. The CDR3 DNA sequence: TGTGCCAGCAGCCCGGACAGAAGGGTCAATCAGCCCCAGCATTTT.